What follows are 11 T cell receptor beta chains derived from one specimen sequenced in a study of T cell changes during pregnancy in multiple sclerosis. Method: immunoSEQ multiplex PCR; TCRdb's copy keeps in-frame clones and lacks some. Of some 28,000 clones in the sample, around nine tenths were seen once. Specimen: CD8+ T cells from peripheral blood mononuclear cells, collected before pregnancy. These receptor sequences come from a female donor with multiple sclerosis, enrolled in a pregnancy study.

This chain connects TRBV6-5 to TRBJ2-7; D is uncertain. V was clipped by 2 bases and J by 6 bases, with 8 bases between them. There are 12 residues in the CDR3. The germline V gene encodes CDR1 MNHEY and CDR2 SVGAGI. As DNA, the CDR3 is TGTGCCAGCAGTTACCCCGACTCCGAGCAGTACTTC. This translates into CASSYPDSEQYF.

CDR3 sequence reads: CASSREQGNYNEQFF. The DNA of the CDR3 is TGTGCCAGCTCACGGGAACAGGGGAACTACAATGAGCAGTTCTTC. The rearrangement links TRBV18 to TRBJ2-1; 7 bases are a match to TRBD1. Losses at the gene ends were 4 bases for V and 3 bases for J; bases not matched to a gene: 6. The CDR3 consists of 15 residues. Looked up from germline, CDR1 is KGHSH and CDR2 is LQKENI.

This clone was counted a few times. The chain recombines TRBV28 with TRBJ1-1; a possible D gene is TRBD1 (6 bases). The CDR3 has 14 amino acids. V dropped 1 base and J dropped 3 bases, with 9 bases sitting between them. Germline V gives CDR1 MDHEN, CDR2 SYDVKM. The CDR3 loop reads CASSLSRGDTEAFF. In nucleotides, the CDR3 is TGTGCCAGCAGTTTATCCAGGGGAGACACTGAAGCTTTCTTT.

This clone was detected only a few times. The chain combines TRBV21-1 with TRBJ1-1; the table gives TRBD1 as D, unverified against the DNA. TRBV21-1 is reported as a pseudogene. The CDR3 consists of 15 residues. The CDR3 DNA reads TGTGCCAGCAGCAAAAGACAGGGCGGGGTTTTGTTAGCTTTCTTT. Its protein is CASSKRQGGVLLAFF.

The chain carries TRBV14 and TRBJ2-2; 13 bases line up with TRBD2. Germline loops: CDR1 SGHDN, CDR2 FVKESK. The V segment lost 1 base and the J segment 4 bases; nucleotides outside the gene matches: 12. CDR3 length: 20 amino acids. The CDR3 sequence is CASSQVPLLAGGSVTGELFF. The CDR3 region has the DNA TGTGCCAGCAGCCAAGTCCCCCTACTAGCGGGAGGGTCGGTCACCGGGGAGCTGTTTTTT.

This sequence joins TRBV5-4 and TRBJ2-7; 12 bases fit TRBD1. The CDR3 covers 15 residues. The V and J ends lost 1 base and 2 bases, in that order; junction bases with no gene match: 1. Germline V gene lookup returns CDR1 SGHNT and CDR2 YYREEE (reference sequence). The CDR3 coding sequence is TGTGCCAGCAGCTTGAGGGACAGGGGGCCCTACGAGCAGTACTTC. Translation gives CASSLRDRGPYEQYF.

This clone was recorded once. This rearrangement joins TRBV27 to TRBJ1-2; weak D call: TRBD1 (5 bases). Germline V gene data show CDR1 as MNHEY and CDR2 as SMNVEV (reference sequence). The length of the CDR3 is 15 residues. The germline V and J ends were trimmed by 0 bases and 4 bases, with 12 bases remaining between them. The CDR3 DNA reads TGTGCCAGCAGTTTATCGAACAGGTCCGGCTATGGCTACACCTTC. The encoded protein is CASSLSNRSGYGYTF.

The genes are TRBV29-1 and TRBJ2-1; 7 positions agree with TRBD1. V lost 7 bases, J lost 7 bases, and 13 bases stayed unmatched. Germline V gene sequence: CDR1 SQVTM, CDR2 ANQGSEA. CDR3 length: 14 residues. CDR3 sequence (DNA): TGCAGCGGCGATCTCGGGACAGAAGATAATGAGCAGTTCTTC. This translates into CSGDLGTEDNEQFF.

The genes are TRBV27 and TRBJ2-1, with TRBD2 matching 11 bases. The CDR3 is 14 amino acids. With V trimmed by 3 bases and J by 6 bases, 1 base remained unmatched. Looked up from germline, CDR1 is MNHEY and CDR2 is SMNVEV (reference sequence). This CDR3 reads CASSFGTSGNEQFF. DNA of the CDR3: TGTGCCAGCAGTTTCGGGACTAGCGGCAATGAGCAGTTCTTC.

The chain employs TRBV28 and TRBJ2-5; 10 bases map to TRBD2. The assigned J gene may be wrong: the sequence end matches TRBJ2-7 better. This CDR3 spans 14 amino acids. Germline loops: CDR1 MDHEN, CDR2 SYDVKM. CDR3 nucleotides: TGTGCCAGCAGTTTGGGACTAGCGCACTACGAGCAGTACTTC. As protein: CASSLGLAHYEQYF.

The CDR3 DNA sequence: TGTGCCAGTAGCGGGATGGGACTAGCAGACCCCGGGGAGCTGTTTTTT. This codes for CASSGMGLADPGELFF. The chain is built from TRBV19 and TRBJ2-2, with 9 bases matching TRBD2. The CDR3 totals 16 residues. Unmatched junction bases numbered 11, after V lost 6 bases and J lost 6 bases. Germline values: CDR1 LNHDA, CDR2 SQIVND (reference sequence).